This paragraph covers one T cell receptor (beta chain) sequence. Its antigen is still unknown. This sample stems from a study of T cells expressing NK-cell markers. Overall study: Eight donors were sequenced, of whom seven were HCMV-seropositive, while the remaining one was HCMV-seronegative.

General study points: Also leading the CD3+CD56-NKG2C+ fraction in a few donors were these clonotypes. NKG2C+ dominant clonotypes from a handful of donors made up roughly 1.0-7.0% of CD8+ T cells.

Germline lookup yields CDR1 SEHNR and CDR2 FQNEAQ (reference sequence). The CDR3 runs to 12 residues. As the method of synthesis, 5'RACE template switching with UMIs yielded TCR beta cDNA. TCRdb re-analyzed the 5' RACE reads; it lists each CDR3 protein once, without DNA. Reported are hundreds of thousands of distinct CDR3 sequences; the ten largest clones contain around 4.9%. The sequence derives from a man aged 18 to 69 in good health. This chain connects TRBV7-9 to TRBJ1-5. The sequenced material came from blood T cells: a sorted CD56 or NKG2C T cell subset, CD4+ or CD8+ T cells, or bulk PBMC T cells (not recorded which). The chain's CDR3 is CASTRAGQPQHF.